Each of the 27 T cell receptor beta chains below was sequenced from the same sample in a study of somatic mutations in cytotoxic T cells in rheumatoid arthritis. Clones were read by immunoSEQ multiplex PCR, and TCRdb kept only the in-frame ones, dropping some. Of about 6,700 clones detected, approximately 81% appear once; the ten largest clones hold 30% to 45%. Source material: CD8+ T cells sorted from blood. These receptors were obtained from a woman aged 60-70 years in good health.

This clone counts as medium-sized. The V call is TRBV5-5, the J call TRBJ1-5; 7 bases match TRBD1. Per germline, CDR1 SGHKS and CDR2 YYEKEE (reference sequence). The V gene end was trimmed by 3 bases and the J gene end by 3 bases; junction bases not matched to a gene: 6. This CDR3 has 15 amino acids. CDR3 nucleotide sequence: TGTGCCAGCAGCTCCGGACAGGCCTCCAATCAGCCCCAGCATTTT. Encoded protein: CASSSGQASNQPQHF.

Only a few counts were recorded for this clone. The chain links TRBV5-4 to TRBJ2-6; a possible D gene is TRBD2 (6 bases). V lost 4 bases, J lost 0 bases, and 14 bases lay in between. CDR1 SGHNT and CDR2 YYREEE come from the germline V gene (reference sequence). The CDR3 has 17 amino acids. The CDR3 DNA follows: TGTGCCAGCAGCGGGGGGTCAAGTATCTCTGGGGCCAACGTCCTGACTTTC. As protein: CASSGGSSISGANVLTF. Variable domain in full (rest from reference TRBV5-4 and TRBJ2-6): ETGVTQSPTHLIKTRGQQVTLRCSSQSGHNTVSWYQQALGQGPQFIFQYYREEENGRGNFPPRFSGLQFPNYSSELNVNALELDDSALYLCASSGGSSISGANVLTFGAGSRLTVL.

For the CDR3, the DNA is TGTGCCAGCAGCTCGAACCGGGACAGGGGGTCGGAGACCCAGTACTTC. Protein product: CASSSNRDRGSETQYF. V gene TRBV7-9 combines with J gene TRBJ2-5; the match to TRBD1 covers 11 bases. Germline V CDR1 and CDR2: SEHNR, FQNEAQ (reference sequence). V gave up 4 bases and J gave up 5 bases; unmatched junction bases: 9. The CDR3 totals 16 residues.

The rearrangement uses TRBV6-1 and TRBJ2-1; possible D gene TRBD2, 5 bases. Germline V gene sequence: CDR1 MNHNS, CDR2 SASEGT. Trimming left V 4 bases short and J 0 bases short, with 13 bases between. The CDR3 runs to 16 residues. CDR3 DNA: TGTGCCAGCAGTGCGCTAGCACGGAGCTCCTACAATGAGCAGTTCTTC. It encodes CASSALARSSYNEQFF.

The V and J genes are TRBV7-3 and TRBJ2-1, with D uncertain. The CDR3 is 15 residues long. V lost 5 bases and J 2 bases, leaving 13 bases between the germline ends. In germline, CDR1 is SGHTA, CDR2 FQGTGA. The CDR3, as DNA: TGTGCCAGCAGCCCGATCGGCGGAGCCTACAATGAGCAGTTCTTC. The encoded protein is CASSPIGGAYNEQFF.

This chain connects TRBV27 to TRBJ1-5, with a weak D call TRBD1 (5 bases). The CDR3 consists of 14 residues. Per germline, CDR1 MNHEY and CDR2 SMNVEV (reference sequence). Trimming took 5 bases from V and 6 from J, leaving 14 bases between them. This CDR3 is CASSPLGGSQPQHF. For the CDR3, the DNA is TGTGCCAGCAGTCCCCTGGGGGGATCTCAGCCCCAGCATTTT.

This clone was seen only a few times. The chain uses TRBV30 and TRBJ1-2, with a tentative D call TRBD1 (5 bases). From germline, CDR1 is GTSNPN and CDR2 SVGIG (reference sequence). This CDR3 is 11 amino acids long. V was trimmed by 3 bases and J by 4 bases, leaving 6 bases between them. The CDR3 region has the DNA TGTGCCTGGAGCGACAGCTATGGCTACACCTTC. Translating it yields CAWSDSYGYTF.

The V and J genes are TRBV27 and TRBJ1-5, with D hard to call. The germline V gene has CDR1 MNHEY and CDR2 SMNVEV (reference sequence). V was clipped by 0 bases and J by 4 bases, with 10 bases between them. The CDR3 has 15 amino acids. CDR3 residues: CASSLSWAANQPQHF. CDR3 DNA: TGTGCCAGCAGTTTATCGTGGGCAGCAAATCAGCCCCAGCATTTT.

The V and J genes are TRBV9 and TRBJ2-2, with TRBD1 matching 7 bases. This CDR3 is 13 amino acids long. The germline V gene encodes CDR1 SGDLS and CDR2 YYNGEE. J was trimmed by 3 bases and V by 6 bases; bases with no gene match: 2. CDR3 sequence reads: CASNTGDTGELFF. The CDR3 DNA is TGTGCCAGCAATACAGGGGACACCGGGGAGCTGTTTTTT.

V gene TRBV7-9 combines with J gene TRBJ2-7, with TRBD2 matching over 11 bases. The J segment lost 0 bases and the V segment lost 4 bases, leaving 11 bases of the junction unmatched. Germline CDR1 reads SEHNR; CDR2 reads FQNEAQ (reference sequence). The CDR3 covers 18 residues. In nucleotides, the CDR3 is TGTGCCAGCAGCTCCTTGACTAGCGGGGCCTCCAGCTCCTACGAGCAGTACTTC. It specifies CASSSLTSGASSSYEQYF.

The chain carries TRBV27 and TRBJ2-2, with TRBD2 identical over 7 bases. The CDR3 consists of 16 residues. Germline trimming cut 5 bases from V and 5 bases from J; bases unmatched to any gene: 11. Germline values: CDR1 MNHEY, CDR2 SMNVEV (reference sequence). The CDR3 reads CASSPSAGETTGELFF. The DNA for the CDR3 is TGTGCCAGCAGTCCCTCGGCGGGAGAGACTACCGGGGAGCTGTTTTTT.

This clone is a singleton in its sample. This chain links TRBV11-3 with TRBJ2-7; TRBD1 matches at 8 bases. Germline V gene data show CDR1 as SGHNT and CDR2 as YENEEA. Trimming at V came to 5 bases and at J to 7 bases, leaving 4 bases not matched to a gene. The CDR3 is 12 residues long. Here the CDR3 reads CASSPGGVEQYF. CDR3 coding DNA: TGTGCCAGCAGCCCAGGGGGCGTAGAGCAGTACTTC.

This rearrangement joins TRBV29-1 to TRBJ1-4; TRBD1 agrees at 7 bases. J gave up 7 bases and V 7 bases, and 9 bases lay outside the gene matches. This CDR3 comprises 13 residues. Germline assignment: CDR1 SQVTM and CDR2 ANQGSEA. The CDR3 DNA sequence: TGCAGCGCTTACACAGGGGCGGGTGAAAAACTGTTTTTT. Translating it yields CSAYTGAGEKLFF.

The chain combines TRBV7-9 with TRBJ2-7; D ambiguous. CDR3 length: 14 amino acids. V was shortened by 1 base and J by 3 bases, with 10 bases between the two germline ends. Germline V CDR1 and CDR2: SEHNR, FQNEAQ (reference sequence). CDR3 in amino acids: CASSLVGQDYEQYF. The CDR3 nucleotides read TGTGCCAGCAGCTTAGTTGGTCAGGACTACGAGCAGTACTTC.

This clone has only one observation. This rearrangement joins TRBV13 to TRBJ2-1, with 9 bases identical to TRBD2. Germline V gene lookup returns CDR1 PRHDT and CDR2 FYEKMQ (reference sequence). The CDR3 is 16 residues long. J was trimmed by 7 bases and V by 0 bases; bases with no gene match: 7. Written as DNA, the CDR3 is TGTGCCAGCAGCTTAGGAGGTAGCGGGAGTTGGAATGAGCAGTTCTTC. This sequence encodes CASSLGGSGSWNEQFF.

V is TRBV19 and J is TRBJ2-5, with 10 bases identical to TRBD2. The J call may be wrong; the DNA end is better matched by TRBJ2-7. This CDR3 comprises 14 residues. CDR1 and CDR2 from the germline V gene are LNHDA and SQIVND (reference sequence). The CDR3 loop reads CASSRLAGTYEQYF. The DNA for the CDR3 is TGTGCCAGTAGCCGACTAGCGGGTACCTACGAGCAGTACTTC.

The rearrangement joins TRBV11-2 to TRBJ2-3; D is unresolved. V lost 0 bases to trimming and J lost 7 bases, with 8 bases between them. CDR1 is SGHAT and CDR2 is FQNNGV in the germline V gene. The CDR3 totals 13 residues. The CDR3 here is CASSLDLQNTQYF. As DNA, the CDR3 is TGTGCCAGCAGCTTAGATTTGCAGAATACGCAGTATTTT.

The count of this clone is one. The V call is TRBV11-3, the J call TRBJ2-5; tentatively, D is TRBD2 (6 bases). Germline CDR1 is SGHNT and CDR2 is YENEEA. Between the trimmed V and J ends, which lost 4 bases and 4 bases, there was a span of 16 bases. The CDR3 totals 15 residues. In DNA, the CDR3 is TGTGCCAGCAGCTCTTCCGGGGGAGGAGCAGAGACCCAGTACTTC. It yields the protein CASSSSGGGAETQYF.

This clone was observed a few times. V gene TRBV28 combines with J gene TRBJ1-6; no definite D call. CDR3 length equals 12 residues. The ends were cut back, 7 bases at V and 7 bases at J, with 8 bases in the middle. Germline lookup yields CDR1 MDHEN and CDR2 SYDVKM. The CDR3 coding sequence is TGTGCCAGCAATCGGTTCAATTCACCCCTCCACTTT. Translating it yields CASNRFNSPLHF.

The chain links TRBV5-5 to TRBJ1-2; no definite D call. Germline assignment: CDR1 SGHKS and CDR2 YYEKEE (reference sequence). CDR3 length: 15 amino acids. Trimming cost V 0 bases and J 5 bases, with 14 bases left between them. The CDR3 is CASSLARDTGYGYTF. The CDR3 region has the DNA TGTGCCAGCAGCTTGGCTAGGGATACGGGGTATGGCTACACCTTC.

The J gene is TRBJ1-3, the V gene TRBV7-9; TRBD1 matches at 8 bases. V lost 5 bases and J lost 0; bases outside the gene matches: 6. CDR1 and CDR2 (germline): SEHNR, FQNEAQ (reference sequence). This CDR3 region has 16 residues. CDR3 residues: CASSPQDRGSGNTIYF. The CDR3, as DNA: TGTGCCAGCAGCCCTCAAGACAGGGGCTCTGGAAACACCATATATTTT.

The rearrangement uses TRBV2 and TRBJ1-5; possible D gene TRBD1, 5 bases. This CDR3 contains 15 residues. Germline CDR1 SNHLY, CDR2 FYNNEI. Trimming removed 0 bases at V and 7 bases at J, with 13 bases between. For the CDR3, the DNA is TGTGCCAGCAGTGAAGCGCTTGGGGGGAACCAGCCCCAGCATTTT. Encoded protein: CASSEALGGNQPQHF.

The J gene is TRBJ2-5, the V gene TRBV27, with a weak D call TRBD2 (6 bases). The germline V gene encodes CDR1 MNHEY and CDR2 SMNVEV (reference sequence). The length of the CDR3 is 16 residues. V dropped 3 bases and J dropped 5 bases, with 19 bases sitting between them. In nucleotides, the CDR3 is TGTGCCAGCAGTTTGGGTTCGGACTACCTCTTGGAGACCCAGTACTTC. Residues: CASSLGSDYLLETQYF.

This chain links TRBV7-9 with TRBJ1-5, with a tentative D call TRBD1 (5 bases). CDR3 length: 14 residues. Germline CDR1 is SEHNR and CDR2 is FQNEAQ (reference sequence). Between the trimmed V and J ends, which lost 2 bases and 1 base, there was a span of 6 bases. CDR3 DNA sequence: TGTGCCAGCAGCTTACAGGGAAGCAATCAGCCCCAGCATTTT. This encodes CASSLQGSNQPQHF.

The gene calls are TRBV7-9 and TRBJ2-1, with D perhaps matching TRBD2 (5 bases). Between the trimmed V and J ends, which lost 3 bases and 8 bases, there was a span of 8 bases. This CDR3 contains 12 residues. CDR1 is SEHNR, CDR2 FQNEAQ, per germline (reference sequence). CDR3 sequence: CASSLVRDEQFF. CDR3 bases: TGTGCCAGCAGCTTGGTGAGGGATGAGCAGTTCTTC.

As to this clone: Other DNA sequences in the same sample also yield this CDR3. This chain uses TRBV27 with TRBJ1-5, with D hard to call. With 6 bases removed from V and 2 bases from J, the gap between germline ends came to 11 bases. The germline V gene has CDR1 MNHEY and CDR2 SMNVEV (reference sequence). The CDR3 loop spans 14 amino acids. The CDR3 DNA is TGTGCCAGCAGCCCACTCGGTGGCAATCAGCCCCAGCATTTT. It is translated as CASSPLGGNQPQHF.

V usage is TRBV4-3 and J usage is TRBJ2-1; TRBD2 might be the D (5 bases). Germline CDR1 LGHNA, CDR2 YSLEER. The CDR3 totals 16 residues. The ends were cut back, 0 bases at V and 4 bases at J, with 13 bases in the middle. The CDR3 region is CASSQDDGEPYNEQFF. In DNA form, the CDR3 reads TGCGCCAGCAGCCAAGATGACGGGGAGCCTTACAATGAGCAGTTCTTC.